This T cell receptor (beta chain) emerged from a study of beta chain features in type 1 diabetes. Broader study findings: Type 1 diabetes patients had TCRB CDR3s that were shorter (moderately but significantly so) in all four CD4+ subsets.

Every bit of the isolated RNA underwent reverse transcription, so sequencing read expressed TCRB transcripts. Data came from immunoSEQ multiplex PCR; TCRdb stores just in-frame clones and leaves some out. The sample lists more than 95,000 clones, roughly 17% occurring once. Each population that was sorted was more than 98% pure. This clone was found a few times. Its antigen is unidentified. CDR3 length: 11 residues. The germline V gene has CDR1 GTSNPN and CDR2 SVGIG (reference sequence). V was trimmed by 2 bases and J by 11 bases, leaving 11 bases between them. This TCR was recovered from a man between 18 and 35 years old with type 1 diabetes. Material: central memory CD4+ T cells from blood. The V and J genes are TRBV30 and TRBJ2-3; TRBD1 might be the D (5 bases). The CDR3 sequence is CAWSRPDKQYF. CDR3 nucleotide sequence: TGTGCCTGGAGTAGACCGGACAAGCAGTATTTT.